The T cell receptor beta chain described here comes from a study of shared clonotypes between healthy human individuals (dated by TCRdb to about 2020). Notes on the research overall: The cohort included three men and a couple of women between 18 and 49 years of age. For each donor, three plates each were used for CD4 naive and CD4 memory, two plates were used for CD8 naive, and one plate was used for CD8 memory. The study deeply sequenced blood TCR repertoires of about 5 healthy adults to estimate repertoire size and the extent of clonotype sharing between individuals. Different laboratories and diverse techniques were used to prepare libraries and sequence TCR repertoires, to increase sequencing depth and limit assay-specific biases. Leukapheresis yielded between about 0.85 and 10 billion PBMCs per donor.

About this clone: What this receptor recognizes is not known. Per-base qualities were not stored, and no clone one base away is much larger.

The study at large found these results: Incomplete sequencing was indicated by rarefaction of sorted-subset datasets, despite the large sequencing depth. Compared with non-shared clonotypes, clonotypes shared by all four sorted-subset donors had higher generation probabilities. About 5% of naive CD4, 3.5% of naive CD8, roughly 2.4% of memory CD4, and 0.4% of memory CD8 clonotypes were shared across a handful of donors. Sampling was limited to blood, and TCR repertoires in tissue likely differ from TCR repertoires in blood. Because the study included a small number of donors, the genetic and exposure-history diversity represented was limited. Naive subsets generally had larger estimated clonotype richness than memory subsets did. Pairwise subsampling led to the expectation that sequencing depth would affect the degree of clonotype sharing among donors.

The germline V gene (reference sequence) specifies GTSNPN as CDR1 and SVGIG as CDR2. From V the trimming removes 1 base and from J it removes 1 base, while the gene matches leave 5 bases of the junction unaccounted for. Including the terminal cysteine and phenylalanine, the CDR3 comprises 16 residues. The read is trimmed to its CDR3 DNA, 48 bases read in frame from base 1. Using the deep immunoSEQ assay, TCR CDR3 regions were amplified from genomic DNA by multiplex PCR. For each cell subset, the extracted genomic DNA was distributed evenly across all wells of several immunoSEQ 96-well plates, and each plate served as one replicate. Each replicate PCR for sorted subsets received about 180 ng genomic DNA, equal to roughly 29,000 T cell genomes. Purified libraries were quantified with a Qubit 3.0 fluorometer, sized on a Bioanalyzer 2100, and re-quantified with the KAPA Library Quantification kit. Every immunoSEQ 96-well plate was sequenced on a separate single-read 150-cycle Illumina NextSeq 550 flow cell. In the authors' own workflow: The immunoSEQ output contained only junctional sequences without quality scores, so filtering could not match that applied to full-length reads. To assign V/J genes and CDR3, sequences were annotated using PyIR, a Python wrapper for IgBLAST v1.9, with IMGT germline references. Reads were filtered out if the reads had weak V/J assignments (E-value above 1e-6), no CDR3, stop codons, out-of-frame junctions, or ambiguous translated residues. V3J clonotypes were defined as sequences sharing the same inferred V gene, J gene, and CDR3 amino acid sequence. The percentage overlap between two repertoires was calculated by dividing the number of shared unique clonotypes by the size of the smaller repertoire. Three approaches were used to assess repertoire richness: RTK rarefaction, the Chao1 estimator, and Recon v2.1 estimates of unobserved clonotypes. For all TCRbeta clonotypes obtained by the gDNA method from a handful of donors, generation probabilities were computed with OLGA. The table comes from immuneACCESS by way of TCRdb, which keeps in-frame sequences with V and J called. Part of the clones is missing from these tables; in studies checked, under half for an unresolved V gene and the rest for unknown reasons. D and trimming were read from the DNA, whereas the V and J calls and clone size are those reported in that table. For this sample there are around 580,000 clones; 95% to 98% appear just once. Jointly, the top ten make up approximately 0.3% of the sample.

CD8 naive samples were obtained by positive selection for CCR7 among CD45RO-negative cells, yielding a CD45RA+CCR7+ population from which TemRA cells were excluded. The donors were healthy, HIV-negative adults who had no recently reported acute infections or vaccinations. Only Caucasian adults living in Nashville, Tennessee, USA were represented among the donors. Blood was collected by leukapheresis, and PBMCs were isolated by Ficoll-Histopaque density gradient centrifugation and then cryopreserved in liquid nitrogen vapor phase. Purity and quantity of every magnetically sorted T cell population were checked by analytical flow cytometry. Each sorted fraction had its genomic DNA isolated and then quantified by UV absorbance on a Nanodrop 2000c.

Sequencing was done on a sample of naive CD8+ T cells sorted from blood. The sample's cell subset or site label, in plain terms: CD45RA+CCR7+. The sequence links TRBV30 to TRBJ2-1, and TRBD2 aligns with 9 junction nucleotides. This clonotype originated in a man aged 25-45 years in good health. Here is the DNA: TGTGCCTGGAGTGGTTCTGCGGGAGGGTCCTACAATGAGCAGTTCTTC. Protein translation: CAWSGSAGGSYNEQFF.